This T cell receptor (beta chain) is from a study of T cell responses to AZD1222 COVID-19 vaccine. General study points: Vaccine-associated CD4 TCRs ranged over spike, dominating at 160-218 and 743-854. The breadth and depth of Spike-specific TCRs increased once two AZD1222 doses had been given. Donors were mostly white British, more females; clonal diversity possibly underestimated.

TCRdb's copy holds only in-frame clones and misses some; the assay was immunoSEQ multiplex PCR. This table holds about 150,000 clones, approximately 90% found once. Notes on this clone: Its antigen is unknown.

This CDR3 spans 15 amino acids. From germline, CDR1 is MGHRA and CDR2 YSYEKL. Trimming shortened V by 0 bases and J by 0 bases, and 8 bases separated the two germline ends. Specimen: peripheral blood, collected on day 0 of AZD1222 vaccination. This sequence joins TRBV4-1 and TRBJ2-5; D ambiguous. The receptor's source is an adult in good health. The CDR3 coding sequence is TGCGCCAGCAGCCAAGACGGCAGGAACCAAGAGACCCAGTACTTC. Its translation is CASSQDGRNQETQYF.